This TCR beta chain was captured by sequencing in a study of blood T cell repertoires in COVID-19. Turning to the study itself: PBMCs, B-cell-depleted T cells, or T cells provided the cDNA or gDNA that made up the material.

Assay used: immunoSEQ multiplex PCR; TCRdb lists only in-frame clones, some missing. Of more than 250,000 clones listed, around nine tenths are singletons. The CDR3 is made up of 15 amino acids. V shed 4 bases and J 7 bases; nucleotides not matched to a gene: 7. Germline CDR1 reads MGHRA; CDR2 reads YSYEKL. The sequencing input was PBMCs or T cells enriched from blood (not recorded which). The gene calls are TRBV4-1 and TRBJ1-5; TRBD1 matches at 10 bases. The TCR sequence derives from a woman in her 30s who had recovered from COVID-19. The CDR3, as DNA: TGCGCCAGCAGCCCAGTGGGACAGGGGAAACAGCCCCAGCATTTT. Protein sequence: CASSPVGQGKQPQHF.